The T cell receptor beta chain described here comes from a study of blood T cells in healthy people across ages. The CDR3 contains 21 residues. Per the germline V gene, CDR1 is SGHVS and CDR2 is FNYEAQ. Comments on this clonotype: What it recognizes is unknown. The junction differs from germline at one of its ends, possibly a read error.

Samples had at least 6.5 million PBMCs isolated from them. Each sample yielded at least 5 micrograms of PBMC total RNA. General study points: Roughly linearly, TCR beta diversity per million T cells fell as age increased. Both naive CD4+ cell counts and diversity were greater in long-lived donors than in aged donors.

PCR was performed a second time for about 6 to 12 cycles using a sample-barcoded 5' primer and a J-beta primer mix. A single record per CDR3 protein comes from TCRdb applying MiXCR to the 5' RACE reads. Of 1.5 million to 2 million distinct CDR3 sequences in the sample, about 30% were seen once. Sequencing used blood. The TCR sequence derives from a woman between 25 and 40 years old in good health. The chain joins TRBV7-6 to TRBJ2-1; 10 bases fit TRBD2. The CDR3 reads CASNLAGWASGGNPSYNEQFF. Here the CDR3 DNA reads TGTGCCAGCAACTTAGCGGGGTGGGCTAGCGGGGGTAACCCCTCCTACAATGAGCAGTTCTTC.